The next 22 T cell receptor beta chains were all read from a single sample in a study of T cells after yellow fever vaccination (dated 2019 in TCRdb). Receptor libraries were prepared by 5' RACE. These reads were obtained on an Illumina HiSeq 2500. TCRdb reprocessed the public reads (quality trimming at Q25 with fastp, clone calling with MiXCR) and kept in-frame beta chains. Rows matching on CDR3 protein sequence are summarized as one entry with the most common DNA and genes. Across this sample there are about 510,000 distinct CDR3 sequences, with 20% to 25% seen only once. Approximately 16% of the sample belongs to the ten largest clones. The treatment or condition tag for this specimen amounts to: live attenuated yellow fever vaccine strain. The sequencing here drew on PBMCs, taken approximately 20 days after the first yellow fever vaccination. The source is a man between 18 and 35 years old who received the YFV17D yellow fever vaccine.

The chain recombines TRBV10-3 with TRBJ1-5, with D perhaps TRBD1 (5 bases). The CDR3 loop spans 17 amino acids. V shed 0 bases and J shed 0 bases, with 12 bases lying between them. The germline V gene has CDR1 ENHRY and CDR2 SYGVKD. CDR3 DNA: TGTGCCATCAGTGAGTCAGGGGTTTGGGATAGCAATCAGCCCCAGCATTTT. It yields the protein CAISESGVWDSNQPQHF.

J is TRBJ2-2 and V is TRBV4-1; 11 positions agree with TRBD1. After removal of 8 bases from V and 4 bases from J, the junction contained 12 bases not matched to a gene. The CDR3 consists of 17 residues. Looked up from germline, CDR1 is MGHRA and CDR2 is YSYEKL. CDR3 loop: CASRSYWDRGGTGELFF. The CDR3 DNA is TGCGCCAGCCGCTCATATTGGGACAGGGGGGGCACCGGGGAGCTGTTTTTT.

The sample holds a few counts of this clonotype. The chain carries TRBV9 and TRBJ2-3; D assignment may be TRBD1 or TRBD2 (6 bases each). The V gene lost 7 bases and the J gene lost 4 bases, with 16 bases spanning the gap. The CDR3 totals 14 residues. Germline CDR1 and CDR2: SGDLS and YYNGEE. The CDR3 DNA reads TGTGCCAGCGGCTTGGGGGGCCCGTCAGATACGCAGTATTTT. As protein: CASGLGGPSDTQYF.

The CDR3 is CSARDHRSSTNEKLFF. The CDR3 DNA reads as TGCAGTGCTAGAGATCACAGGTCCTCAACTAATGAAAAACTGTTTTTT. J is TRBJ1-4 and V is TRBV20-1; D perhaps matches TRBD1 (5 bases). The CDR3 is 16 residues long. The germline V gene encodes CDR1 DFQATT and CDR2 SNEGSKA (reference sequence). V gave up 0 bases and J gave up 0 bases, with 11 bases separating them.

This clonotype turned up a few times. The chain uses TRBV5-1 and TRBJ1-4; D ambiguous. Per the germline V gene, CDR1 is SGHRS and CDR2 is YFSETQ. The CDR3 is 16 amino acids. V was pared by 5 bases and J by 0 bases, with 14 bases between. For the CDR3, the DNA is TGCGCCAGCAGACTTCATCCAGGCCCAACTAATGAAAAACTGTTTTTT. Amino acids: CASRLHPGPTNEKLFF. Looking up the rest from reference TRBV5-1 and TRBJ1-4 gives the full variable domain: KAGVTQTPRYLIKTRGQQVTLSCSPISGHRSVSWYQQTPGQGLQFLFEYFSETQRNKGNFPGRFSGRQFSNSRSEMNVSTLELGDSALYLCASRLHPGPTNEKLFFGSGTQLSVL.

A few counts support this clonotype. The rearrangement joins TRBV25-1 to TRBJ2-3; D unclear. V lost 0 bases and J lost 3, with 13 bases in between. CDR1 MGHDK and CDR2 SYGVNS come from the germline V gene. The CDR3 runs 16 residues. Here the CDR3 DNA reads TGTGCCAGCAGTGAATATCGGGCAGACGTGACAGATACGCAGTATTTT. Translation: CASSEYRADVTDTQYF. Complete variable domain (other parts from reference TRBV25-1 and TRBJ2-3): EADIYQTPRYLVIGTGKKITLECSQTMGHDKMYWYQQDPGMELHLIHYSYGVNSTEKGDLSSESTVSRIRTEHFPLTLESARPSHTSQYLCASSEYRADVTDTQYFGPGTRLTVL.

The rearrangement links TRBV7-2 to TRBJ1-1; D not certain. The V end was cut by 3 bases, the J end by 3 bases, with 8 bases between. CDR3 length: 13 amino acids. The germline V gene encodes CDR1 SGHTA and CDR2 FQGNSA. CDR3 protein: CASSFSIYTEAFF. In DNA form, the CDR3 reads TGTGCCAGCAGCTTTTCGATCTACACTGAAGCTTTCTTT.

This clonotype has just a few counts. The V and J genes are TRBV14 and TRBJ1-2, with unresolved D. The CDR3 is 15 residues long. Germline lookup yields CDR1 SGHDN and CDR2 FVKESK. V shed 4 bases and J shed 0 bases, with 12 bases lying between them. CDR3 sequence: CASSRVDGPNYGYTF. The DNA of the CDR3 is TGTGCCAGCAGCCGAGTAGACGGTCCTAACTATGGCTACACCTTC.

The gene calls are TRBV6-5 and TRBJ2-7; a weak D match, TRBD2 (6 bases). V was shortened by 2 bases and J by 0 bases, with 14 bases between the two germline ends. The CDR3 has 16 residues. Germline CDR1 is MNHEY and CDR2 is SVGAGI. The DNA of the CDR3 is TGTGCCAGCAGTTACGCGGGACTGAGGAGCTCCTACGAGCAGTACTTC. Protein: CASSYAGLRSSYEQYF.

The rearrangement links TRBV7-9 to TRBJ2-7; 7 bases are a match to TRBD1. The germline CDR1 and CDR2 sequences are SEHNR and FQNEAQ (reference sequence). CDR3 length: 14 residues. The trim removed 5 bases at V and 2 bases at J, leaving 6 bases unmatched. DNA of the CDR3: TGTGCCAGCAGCGCTGGGACAGCTCCCTACGAGCAGTACTTC. Translating it yields CASSAGTAPYEQYF.

The genes are TRBV5-1 and TRBJ2-3; 10 nucleotides agree with TRBD2. V was pared by 4 bases and J by 2 bases, with 4 bases of the junction left unmatched. From germline, CDR1 is SGHRS and CDR2 YFSETQ. The CDR3 contains 15 residues. The CDR3 reads CASSILAGNTDTQYF. The DNA of the CDR3 is TGCGCCAGCAGCATACTAGCGGGAAACACAGATACGCAGTATTTT.

The chain recombines TRBV20-1 with TRBJ2-5; unclear D gene. The V gene's germline CDR1 is DFQATT and CDR2 SNEGSKA (reference sequence). V was shortened by 0 bases and J by 4 bases, with 15 bases between the two germline ends. The CDR3 sequence is 15 residues long. CDR3 DNA: TGCAGTGCTAGAGATATTTCGTGGTTCGGAGAGACCCAGTACTTC. Amino acid sequence: CSARDISWFGETQYF.

In its sample, this clonotype was seen a few times. J is TRBJ2-6 and V is TRBV5-1; D unresolved. Germline loops: CDR1 SGHRS, CDR2 YFSETQ. V lost 4 bases to trimming and J lost 1 base, with 6 bases between them. This CDR3 is 14 amino acids long. The CDR3: CASSTTSGANVLTF. CDR3 bases: TGCGCCAGCAGCACGACTTCTGGGGCCAACGTCCTGACTTTC. Together with reference TRBV5-1 and TRBJ2-6, the CDR3 gives the full variable domain: KAGVTQTPRYLIKTRGQQVTLSCSPISGHRSVSWYQQTPGQGLQFLFEYFSETQRNKGNFPGRFSGRQFSNSRSEMNVSTLELGDSALYLCASSTTSGANVLTFGAGSRLTVL.

This clonotype has only a few counts. This sequence joins TRBV7-9 and TRBJ2-3; the match to TRBD2 covers 8 bases. CDR3 length equals 14 residues. CDR1 is SEHNR and CDR2 is FQNEAQ in the germline V gene (reference sequence). Germline trimming cut 5 bases from V and 8 bases from J; bases unmatched to any gene: 9. The CDR3 here is CASSPWGLVTTQYF. The CDR3 coding sequence is TGTGCCAGCAGCCCCTGGGGACTAGTCACTACGCAGTATTTT.

This clonotype was seen a handful of times. V and J are TRBV20-1 and TRBJ1-1; D uncertain. V was trimmed by 0 bases and J by 8 bases, leaving 16 bases between them. The CDR3 has 14 residues. From germline, CDR1 is DFQATT and CDR2 SNEGSKA (reference sequence). CDR3 DNA sequence: TGCAGTGCTAGAGATCTATACGATCCACAGGAAGCTTTCTTT. Amino acid sequence: CSARDLYDPQEAFF.

The V call is TRBV29-1, the J call TRBJ2-7; the D gene is possibly TRBD2 (6 bases). The CDR3 covers 17 residues. The V end was cut by 1 base, the J end by 0 bases, with 19 bases between. Germline CDR1 is SQVTM and CDR2 is ANQGSEA. CDR3 residues: CSVEGNRGLKSSYEQYF. The CDR3 nucleotides are TGCAGCGTTGAAGGCAACCGCGGACTAAAGAGCTCCTACGAGCAGTACTTC.

J is TRBJ2-3 and V is TRBV24-1, with D unclear. Trimming stripped 4 bases from V and 8 bases from J, with 12 bases between. The V gene's germline CDR1 is KGHDR and CDR2 SFDVKD. The CDR3 consists of 13 residues. The CDR3 is CATSDGGEVTQYF. The CDR3 bases are TGTGCCACCAGTGACGGCGGTGAAGTTACGCAGTATTTT.

This clonotype came up a few times. The V gene is TRBV5-1, the J gene TRBJ1-2; the D gene is possibly TRBD1 (5 bases). V gave up 3 bases and J gave up 7 bases, with 10 bases separating them. Germline CDR1 SGHRS, CDR2 YFSETQ. The length of the CDR3 is 12 residues. The CDR3 protein is CASSSDGAGYTF. The CDR3 bases are TGCGCCAGCAGCTCGGACGGGGCTGGCTACACCTTC.

This clonotype was seen a few times. This chain joins TRBV11-2 and TRBJ2-1, with D possibly being TRBD1 (7 bases). The CDR3 is made up of 14 amino acids. Trimming took 3 bases from V and 4 from J, leaving 10 bases between them. The germline V gene encodes CDR1 SGHAT and CDR2 FQNNGV. The CDR3 loop is CASSLEGAYNEQFF. The CDR3 DNA sequence: TGTGCCAGCAGCTTGGAGGGGGCGTACAATGAGCAGTTCTTC.

This clonotype was seen only a few times. The chain recombines TRBV12-3 or TRBV12-4 with TRBJ1-1; D unresolved. The CDR3 has 13 amino acids. The V end lost 7 bases, the J end lost 4 bases, and 13 bases lay between the germline ends. CDR3 sequence reads: CASTLERITEAFF. DNA for the CDR3: TGTGCCAGCACCCTTGAGCGAATCACTGAAGCTTTCTTT.

The chain employs TRBV6-1 and TRBJ2-1; D is unresolved. Per the germline V gene, CDR1 is MNHNS and CDR2 is SASEGT. V lost 7 bases to trimming and J lost 14 bases, with 18 bases between them. CDR3 length equals 12 residues. The CDR3 loop is CASIQPYHQEFF. The CDR3 DNA follows: TGTGCCAGCATCCAACCTTACCACCAGGAGTTCTTC.

V gene TRBV4-2 combines with J gene TRBJ2-7; 7 nucleotides line up with TRBD2. The germline V gene has CDR1 LGHNA and CDR2 YNFKEQ. This CDR3 spans 15 amino acids. Unmatched junction bases numbered 12, after V lost 4 bases and J lost 6 bases. This chain's CDR3 is CASSPHSSGSLEQYF. CDR3 sequence (DNA): TGTGCCAGCAGCCCCCACTCTAGCGGCTCCCTCGAGCAGTACTTC.